This T cell receptor (beta chain) came from a study of control samples from healthy donors and cancer patients. The germline CDR1 and CDR2 sequences are MGHDK and SYGVNS. The CDR3 covers 14 residues. The V and J ends lost 7 bases and 4 bases respectively, with 11 bases between them. Here immunoSEQ multiplex PCR was the method, and the copy in TCRdb shows in-frame clones only, minus some. Among 130,000 or so clones, 85% to 90% were seen once, and the ten largest hold about 7.6%. This chain links TRBV25-1 with TRBJ1-6, with D tentatively TRBD1 (6 bases). The sequenced sample consisted of PBMCs. This TCR was sampled from a man aged 50-60 years with head and neck cancer. The CDR3 loop reads CASTGQTYNSPLHF. The CDR3 DNA reads as TGTGCCAGCACAGGACAGACTTATAATTCACCCCTCCACTTT. The full variable domain, in which reference TRBV25-1 and TRBJ1-6 provide the parts outside the CDR3, is EADIYQTPRYLVIGTGKKITLECSQTMGHDKMYWYQQDPGMELHLIHYSYGVNSTEKGDLSSESTVSRIRTEHFPLTLESARPSHTSQYLCASTGQTYNSPLHFGNGTRLTVT.